This T cell receptor beta chain was sequenced in a study of post-analysis software for immune sequencing data. General study points: Analysis by F measure revealed that same-batch samples clustered strongly together. Included in a set of roughly five TRBV segments more frequent in patients than controls were TRBV5-6, TRBV5-1 and TRBV20-1. In multiple sclerosis, normalized Chao1 diversity was significantly below that of controls.

Unique molecular identifiers were carried by the TCR beta cDNA libraries. Between roughly 0.9 and 11 million T cells gave rise to some 450,000 cDNA molecules. TCRdb used MiXCR to reprocess the PCR reads, holding one entry per CDR3 protein. The sample lists hundreds of thousands of distinct CDR3 sequences; approximately 59% were seen once. As concerns this clonotype: Its antigen is undetermined.

The CDR3 sequence is 13 residues long. V was pared by 5 bases and J by 0 bases, with 8 bases between. Germline-derived CDR1 and CDR2 are DFQATT and SNEGSKA (reference sequence). Input material: blood. The rearrangement joins TRBV20-1 to TRBJ2-1; D gene unclear. This receptor was obtained from a girl aged 2 to 9 with multiple sclerosis. This CDR3 reads CSASTSSYNEQFF. The CDR3 DNA sequence: TGCAGTGCTTCCACGAGCTCCTACAATGAGCAGTTCTTC.